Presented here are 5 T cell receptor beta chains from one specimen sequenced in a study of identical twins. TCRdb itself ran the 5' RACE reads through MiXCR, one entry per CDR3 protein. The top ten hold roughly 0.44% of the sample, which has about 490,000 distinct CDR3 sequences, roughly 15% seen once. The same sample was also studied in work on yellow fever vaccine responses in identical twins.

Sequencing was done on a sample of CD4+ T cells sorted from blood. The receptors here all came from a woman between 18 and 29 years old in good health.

The CDR3 DNA follows: TGTGCCAGCAGAAAACGGGAGGGCGCCGGGGAGCTGTTTTTT. Its protein is CASRKREGAGELFF. The chain combines TRBV7-9 with TRBJ2-2, with 8 bases lining up with TRBD2. J gave up 6 bases and V 6 bases, and 6 bases lay outside the gene matches. From germline, CDR1 is SEHNR and CDR2 FQNEAQ (reference sequence). CDR3 size: 14 residues.

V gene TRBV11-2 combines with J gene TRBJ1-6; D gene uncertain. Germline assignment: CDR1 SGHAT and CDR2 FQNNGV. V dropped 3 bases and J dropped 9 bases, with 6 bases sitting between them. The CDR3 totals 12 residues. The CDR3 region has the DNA TGTGCCAGCAGCTTCGAAACTTCACCCCTCCACTTT. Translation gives CASSFETSPLHF.

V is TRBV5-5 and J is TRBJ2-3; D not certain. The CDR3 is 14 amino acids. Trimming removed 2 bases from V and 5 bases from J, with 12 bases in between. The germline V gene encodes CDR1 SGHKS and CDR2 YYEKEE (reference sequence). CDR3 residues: CASSFFAPEDTQYF. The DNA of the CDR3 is TGTGCCAGCAGCTTTTTTGCCCCCGAAGATACGCAGTATTTT.

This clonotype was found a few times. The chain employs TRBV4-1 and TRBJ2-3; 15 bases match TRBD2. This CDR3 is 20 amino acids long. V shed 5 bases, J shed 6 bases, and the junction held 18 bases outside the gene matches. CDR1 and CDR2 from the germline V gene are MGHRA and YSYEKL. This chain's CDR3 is CASSFPGLAGGSHPADTQYF. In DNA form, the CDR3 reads TGCGCCAGCAGCTTCCCGGGACTAGCGGGGGGAAGCCACCCGGCTGATACGCAGTATTTT.

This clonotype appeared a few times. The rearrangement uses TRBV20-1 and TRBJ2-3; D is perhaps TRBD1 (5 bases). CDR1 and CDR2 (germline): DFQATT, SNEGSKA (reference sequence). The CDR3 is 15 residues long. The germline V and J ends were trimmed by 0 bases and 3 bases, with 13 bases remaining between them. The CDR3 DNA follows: TGCAGTGCTAGAGAGGCCAGGGTTTTGACAGATACGCAGTATTTT. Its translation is CSAREARVLTDTQYF.